This entry describes one T cell receptor beta chain. What it binds is not known. The data stem from a study of blood T cells in healthy people across ages. CDR3 length: 15 amino acids. Trimming took off 4 bases at V and 3 bases at J, with 15 bases between the two ends. The germline CDR1 and CDR2 sequences are SGHAT and FQNNGV. Study results and caveats: It was held that diversity estimates obtained from one million T cells represented underestimates.

Primed by a sample-barcoded 5' primer and a J-beta primer mix, a second PCR proceeded for roughly 7 to 12 cycles. TCRdb re-called the 5' RACE reads with MiXCR, one entry per CDR3 protein. The sample has about 1.7 million distinct CDR3 sequences, approximately 28% seen once; the top ten hold about 7.7%. The source material was blood. The genes are TRBV11-2 and TRBJ2-5; possible D gene TRBD1, 5 bases. This clonotype was sampled from a woman younger than 45 in good health. CDR3 coding DNA: TGTGCCAGCAGCTATACAGGCGCTCCTAAAGAGACCCAGTACTTC. This sequence encodes CASSYTGAPKETQYF.